This is a list of T cell receptor beta chains from one sample in a study of prognosis after radiotherapy for stage I lung cancer. Using its own MiXCR run on the multiplex PCR reads, TCRdb lists one record per CDR3 protein. The sample includes about 51,000 distinct CDR3 sequences, approximately 35% seen only once; the top ten take 9.2%. Sequences were derived from PBMCs, sampled before or after stereotactic body radiation therapy (not recorded which). Every receptor here comes from a donor over 45 with non-small cell lung cancer. The CDR3 runs from the conserved cysteine through the conserved F or W. A D gene is named only where the DNA matches it firmly. The size entry is marked missing in some rows and otherwise reads once, few, many or a size class.

>TRBV5-1|TRBD2|NA|TRBJ2-2
CSSSSGLASGELFF
TGCTCCAGCAGCTCGGGACTAGCTTCCGGGGAGCTGTTTTTT
>TRBV19|TRBD2|many|TRBJ2-2
CASKNPGTSGDTGELFF
TGTGCCAGCAAAAATCCCGGGACTAGCGGCGACACCGGGGAGCTGTTTTTT
>TRBV18|NA|many|TRBJ2-3
CASSPPEGDTQYF
TGTGCCAGCTCACCACCGGAGGGGGATACGCAGTATTTT
>TRBV24-1|NA|NA|TRBJ2-3
CATSEGGRGVKDTKYF
TGTGCCACCAGTGAGGGTGGCAGAGGCGTAAAAGATACGAAGTATTTT
>TRBV20-1|TRBD2|many|TRBJ2-3
CSARDRLAGIDTQYF
TGCAGTGCTAGAGATCGACTAGCGGGAATAGATACGCAGTATTTT
>TRBV7-9|TRBD2|many|TRBJ2-5
CASSDPGLAGVATQYF
TGTGCCAGCAGCGACCCGGGACTAGCGGGAGTCGCGACCCAGTACTTC
>TRBV7-3|TRBD2|many|TRBJ2-1
CASSSGRHNEQFF
TGTGCCAGCAGCTCCGGGAGGCACAATGAGCAGTTCTTC
>TRBV7-2|TRBD1|NA|TRBJ1-1
CASSQNTGTGVSFF
TGTGCCAGCAGTCAGAATACCGGGACAGGGGTTTCTTTCTTT
>TRBV19|NA|many|TRBJ2-3
CASTFGPGDTQYF
TGTGCCAGCACATTTGGACCCGGAGATACGCAGTATTTT
>TRBV14|NA|many|TRBJ2-3
CASSRTRGVTDTQYF
TGTGCCAGCAGCCGAACAAGAGGAGTTACAGATACGCAGTATTTT
>TRBV7-7|TRBD2|many|TRBJ2-3
CASSLAPFTSGRETDTQYF
TGTGCTAGCAGCTTAGCGCCCTTCACTAGCGGGAGGGAAACAGATACGCAGTATTTT
>TRBV18|TRBD1|many|TRBJ1-3
CASSSAGTGLPDTIYF
TGTGCCAGCTCATCCGCCGGGACAGGCCTTCCGGACACCATATATTTT
>TRBV13|NA|many|TRBJ1-1
CASSLGQSWNTEAFF
TGTGCCAGCAGCTTAGGACAGTCATGGAACACTGAAGCTTTCTTT
>TRBV6-1|NA|many|TRBJ1-5
CASSVYLNQPQHF
TGTGCCAGCAGTGTATACCTAAATCAGCCCCAGCATTTT
>TRBV11-3|TRBD2|NA|TRBJ2-7
CASSPGGAPGLAGIYEQYF
TGTGCCAGCAGCCCAGGTGGCGCGCCGGGACTAGCGGGCATCTACGAGCAGTACTTC
>TRBV3-2|NA|many|TRBJ2-7
CASSRVATGTGGIQASYEQYF
NA
>TRBV30|NA|many|TRBJ2-5
CAWKAPGQETQYF
TGTGCCTGGAAAGCACCGGGGCAAGAGACCCAGTACTTC
>TRBV7-9|NA|many|TRBJ2-3
CASSLGVSHTDTQYF
TGTGCCAGCAGCTTAGGAGTAAGCCACACAGATACGCAGTATTTT
>TRBV6-1|NA|many|TRBJ1-6
CASIPRGGVNSPLHF
TGTGCCAGCATCCCCCGCGGGGGAGTTAATTCACCCCTCCACTTT
>TRBV13|NA|medium-sized|TRBJ2-2
CASSPKGGRLGGELFF
TGTGCCAGCAGTCCGAAGGGGGGGAGGCTCGGCGGGGAGCTGTTTTTT
>TRBV4-2|NA|many|TRBJ2-7
CASSQEGASYEQYF
TGTGCCAGCAGCCAAGAAGGTGCTTCCTACGAGCAGTACTTC
>TRBV5-6|TRBD2|once|TRBJ2-5
CASSLTPGGGETQYF
TGTGCCAGCAGCTTGACGCCCGGGGGAGGGGAGACCCAGTACTTC
>TRBV19|NA|many|TRBJ1-5
CASSPGSGVQPQHF
TGTGCCAGTAGTCCAGGGTCGGGGGTTCAGCCCCAGCATTTT
>TRBV7-3|NA|once|TRBJ2-1
CASSLRGSGGSTGEQFF
TGTGCCAGCAGCTTAAGGGGTAGCGGCGGTTCCACGGGTGAGCAGTTCTTC
>TRBV4-2|TRBD2|many|TRBJ2-3
CASSQDPLARPDTQYF
TGTGCCAGCAGCCAAGATCCACTAGCGCGTCCAGATACGCAGTATTTT
>TRBV4-1|TRBD1|once|TRBJ1-4
CASGQAFRTGHEKLFF
TGCGCCAGCGGCCAAGCATTTAGGACAGGGCATGAAAAACTGTTTTTT
>TRBV11-3|NA|NA|TRBJ2-6
CASSLGSGDGANVLTF
TGCGCCAGCAGCTTAGGCAGTGGTGATGGGGCCAACGTCCTGACTTTC
>TRBV15|NA|many|TRBJ2-2
CATSRGGRDTGELFF
TGTGCCACCAGCAGAGGGGGGCGAGACACCGGGGAGCTGTTTTTT
>TRBV6-1|NA|many|TRBJ1-1
CASSPGGTMNTEAFF
TGTGCCAGCAGTCCCGGGGGAACCATGAACACTGAAGCTTTCTTT
>TRBV11-3|TRBD1|many|TRBJ1-3
CASSVRTGDGNTIYF
TGTGCCAGCAGCGTCCGGACAGGGGACGGAAACACCATATATTTT
>TRBV2|TRBD1|few|TRBJ2-4
CASTGPGGQGNIQYF
TGTGCCAGCACCGGACCGGGGGGACAGGGAAACATTCAGTACTTC
>TRBV30|NA|many|TRBJ1-2
CAWSPLDGNLNYGYTF
TGTGCCTGGAGTCCCTTAGACGGGAATCTCAACTATGGCTACACCTTC
>TRBV7-2|TRBD2|many|TRBJ2-1
CASTLGEISGSFF
TGTGCCAGCACCCTCGGGGAAATTAGCGGGTCGTTCTTC
>TRBV4-1|NA|many|TRBJ1-4
CASSQDRLGKLFF
TGCGCCAGCAGCCAAGACCGGCTGGGAAAACTGTTTTTT
>TRBV7-2|TRBD2|many|TRBJ2-1
CASSLGPGGGRGDYNEQFF
TGTGCCAGCAGCTTAGGGCCGGGTGGCGGGAGAGGGGACTACAATGAGCAGTTCTTC
>TRBV6-8|TRBD2|many|TRBJ2-3
CASSLLAGARTDTQYF
TGTGCCAGCAGTTTGTTAGCGGGAGCCCGCACAGATACGCAGTATTTT
>TRBV28|NA|NA|TRBJ1-5
CASRPVYQPQNF
TGTGCCAGCAGGCCAGTATATCAGCCCCAGAATTTT
>TRBV6-9|TRBD2|NA|TRBJ2-5
CASSWGLAGPQETQYF
TGTGCCAGCAGTTGGGGACTAGCGGGACCCCAAGAGACCCAGTACTTC
>TRBV5-4|NA|many|TRBJ1-2
CASSFQGIVARYTF
TGTGCCAGCAGCTTCCAGGGGATCGTGGCGCGCTACACCTTC
>TRBV11-2|NA|many|TRBJ1-3
CASSLSDGNTIYF
TGTGCCAGCAGCTTATCTGACGGAAACACCATATATTTT
>TRBV7-2|NA|NA|TRBJ2-3
CASSLAQGGDTKYF
TGTGCCAGCAGCTTAGCGCAGGGTGGAGATACAAAGTATTTT
>TRBV5-8|NA|NA|TRBJ2-7
CASSPLVGGQYF
TGTGCCAGCAGCCCTCTAGTAGGTGGGCAGTACTTC
>TRBV28|NA|many|TRBJ1-2
CGVSSPPYYGYTF
TGTGGGGTTTCCTCCCCGCCATACTATGGCTACACCTTC
>TRBV5-1|TRBD2|NA|TRBJ2-7
CASRWRGGYYEQYF
TGCGCCAGCAGATGGCGCGGGGGGTACTACGAGCAGTACTTC
>TRBV27|NA|many|TRBJ2-2
CASLGPNTGELFF
TGTGCCAGCTTAGGGCCCAACACCGGGGAGCTGTTTTTT
>TRBV6-1|NA|NA|TRBJ2-7
CAISVFGSTYEQYF
TGTGCCATCAGTGTGTTTGGGTCTACCTACGAGCAGTACTTC
>TRBV6-1|NA|many|TRBJ1-2
CASSPLRDGYTF
TGTGCCAGCAGCCCGTTGAGGGATGGCTACACCTTC
>TRBV30|NA|many|TRBJ1-6
CAWGLLNGDSPLHF
TGTGCCTGGGGACTTTTGAACGGGGATTCACCCCTCCACTTT
>TRBV25-1|TRBD1|NA|TRBJ1-1
CASSEYQTGGYTEAFF
TGTGCCAGCAGTGAATATCAGACAGGGGGATACACTGAAGCTTTCTTT
>TRBV11-3|NA|many|TRBJ1-1
CASSSSTVRAFF
NA
>TRBV20-1|TRBD2|many|TRBJ2-2
CSARTSGTETGELFF
TGCAGTGCTAGGACTAGCGGGACTGAGACCGGGGAGCTGTTTTTT
>TRBV6-1|NA|many|TRBJ2-2
CASRQVTGELFF
TGTGCCAGCAGACAGGTTACCGGGGAGCTGTTTTTT
>TRBV3-1|NA|few|TRBJ1-4
CASSQDTPPVGKLFF
TGTGCCAGCAGCCAAGACACCCCCCCCGTTGGAAAACTGTTTTTT
>TRBV6-4|TRBD2|NA|TRBJ2-3
CASSPTSGGATDTQYF
TGTGCCAGCAGTCCCACTAGCGGGGGGGCTACAGATACGCAGTATTTT
>TRBV12-3/TRBV12-4|TRBD1|NA|TRBJ1-1
CASSEGAPRAFF
TGTGCCAGCAGTGAGGGGGCGCCTCGCGCTTTCTTT
>TRBV9|NA|NA|TRBJ1-2
CASSAPVTLNYVYTF
TGCGCCAGCAGTGCTCCCGTGACACTTAACTATGTCTACACCTTC
>TRBV29-1|NA|NA|TRBJ1-1
CSAGLGGGTEAFF
TGCAGCGCTGGTCTCGGAGGGGGCACTGAAGCTTTCTTT